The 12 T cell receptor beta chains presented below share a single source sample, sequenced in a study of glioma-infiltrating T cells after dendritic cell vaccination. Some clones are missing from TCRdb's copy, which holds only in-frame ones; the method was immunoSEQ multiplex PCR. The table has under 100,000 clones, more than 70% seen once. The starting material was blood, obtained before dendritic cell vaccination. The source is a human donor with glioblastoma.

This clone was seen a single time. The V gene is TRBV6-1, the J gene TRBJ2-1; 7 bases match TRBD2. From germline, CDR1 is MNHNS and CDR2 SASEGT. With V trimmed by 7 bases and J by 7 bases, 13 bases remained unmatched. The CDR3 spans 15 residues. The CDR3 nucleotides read TGTGCCAGCAATCGCGGGGGTAACCCAGGGAATGAGCAGTTCTTC. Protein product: CASNRGGNPGNEQFF.

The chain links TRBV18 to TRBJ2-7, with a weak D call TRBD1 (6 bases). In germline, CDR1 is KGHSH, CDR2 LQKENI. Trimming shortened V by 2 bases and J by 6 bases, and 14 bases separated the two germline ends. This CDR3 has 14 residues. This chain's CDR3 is CASSPLGANREQYF. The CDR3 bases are TGTGCCAGCTCACCATTGGGGGCGAATCGCGAGCAGTACTTC.

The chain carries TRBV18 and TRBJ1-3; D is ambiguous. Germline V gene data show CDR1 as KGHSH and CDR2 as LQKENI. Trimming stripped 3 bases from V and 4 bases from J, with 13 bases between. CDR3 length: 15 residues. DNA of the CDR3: TGTGCCAGCTCACCTGACTCGGGAGCAGGAAACACCATATATTTT. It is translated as CASSPDSGAGNTIYF.

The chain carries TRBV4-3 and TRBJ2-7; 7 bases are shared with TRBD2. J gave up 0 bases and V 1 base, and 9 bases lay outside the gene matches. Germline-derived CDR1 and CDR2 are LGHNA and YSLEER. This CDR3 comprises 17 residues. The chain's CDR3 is CASSQGLAEIGSYEQYF. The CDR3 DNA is TGCGCCAGCAGCCAAGGGCTAGCGGAAATCGGCTCCTACGAGCAGTACTTC.

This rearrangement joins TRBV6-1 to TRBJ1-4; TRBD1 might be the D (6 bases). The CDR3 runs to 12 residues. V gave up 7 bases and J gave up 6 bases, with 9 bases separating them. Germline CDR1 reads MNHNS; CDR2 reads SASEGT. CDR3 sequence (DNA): TGTGCCAGCACAGGGGAATATGAAAAACTGTTTTTT. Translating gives CASTGEYEKLFF.

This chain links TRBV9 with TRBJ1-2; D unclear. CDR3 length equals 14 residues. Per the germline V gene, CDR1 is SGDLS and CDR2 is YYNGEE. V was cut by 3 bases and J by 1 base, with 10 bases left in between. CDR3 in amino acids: CASSGAHGNYGYTF. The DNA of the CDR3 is TGTGCCAGCAGCGGGGCCCATGGTAACTATGGCTACACCTTC.

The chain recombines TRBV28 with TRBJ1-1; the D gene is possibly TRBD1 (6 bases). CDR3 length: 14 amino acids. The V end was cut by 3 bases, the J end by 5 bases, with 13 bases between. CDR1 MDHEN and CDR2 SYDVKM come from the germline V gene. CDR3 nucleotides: TGTGCCAGCAGTTTGTACAGCAGGGGAACTGAAGCTTTCTTT. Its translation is CASSLYSRGTEAFF.

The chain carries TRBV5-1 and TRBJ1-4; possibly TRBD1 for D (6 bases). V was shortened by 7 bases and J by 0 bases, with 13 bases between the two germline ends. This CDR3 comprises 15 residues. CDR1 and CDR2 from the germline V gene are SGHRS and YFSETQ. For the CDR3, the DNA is TGCGCCAGCGGACCCGGGACACCAACTAATGAAAAACTGTTTTTT. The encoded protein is CASGPGTPTNEKLFF.

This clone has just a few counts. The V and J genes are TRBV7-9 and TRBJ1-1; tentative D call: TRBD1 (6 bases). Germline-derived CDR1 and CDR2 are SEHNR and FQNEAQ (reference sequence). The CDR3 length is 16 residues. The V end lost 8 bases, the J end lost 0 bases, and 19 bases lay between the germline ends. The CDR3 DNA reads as TGTGCCAGCGACGGGTGGGGGCGCGTTGTGAACACTGAAGCTTTCTTT. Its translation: CASDGWGRVVNTEAFF.

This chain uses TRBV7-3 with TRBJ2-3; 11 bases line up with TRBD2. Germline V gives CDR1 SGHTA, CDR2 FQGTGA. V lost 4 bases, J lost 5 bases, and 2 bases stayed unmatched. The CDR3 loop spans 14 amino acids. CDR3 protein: CASSYTSGRDTQYF. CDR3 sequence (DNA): TGTGCCAGCAGCTACACTAGCGGGAGAGATACGCAGTATTTT. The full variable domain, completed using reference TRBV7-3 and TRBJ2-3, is GAGVSQTPSNKVTEKGKYVELRCDPISGHTALYWYRQSLGQGPEFLIYFQGTGAADDSGLPNDRFFAVRPEGSVSTLKIQRTERGDSAVYLCASSYTSGRDTQYFGPGTRLTVL.

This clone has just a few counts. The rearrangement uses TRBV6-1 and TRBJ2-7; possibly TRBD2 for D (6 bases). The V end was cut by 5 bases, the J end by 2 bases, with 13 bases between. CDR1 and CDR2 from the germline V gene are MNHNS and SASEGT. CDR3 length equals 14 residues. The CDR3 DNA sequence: TGTGCCAGCAGTCTAGGGACGGGGGCCTACGAGCAGTACTTC. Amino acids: CASSLGTGAYEQYF.

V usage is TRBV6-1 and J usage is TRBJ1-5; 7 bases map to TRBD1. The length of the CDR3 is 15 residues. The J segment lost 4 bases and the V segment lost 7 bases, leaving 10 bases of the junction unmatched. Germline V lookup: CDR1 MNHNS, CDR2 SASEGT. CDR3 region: CASTRNQGGNQPQHF. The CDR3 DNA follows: TGTGCCAGCACGAGAAATCAGGGGGGAAATCAGCCCCAGCATTTT.